Listed below are T cell receptor beta chains from one sample, sequenced in a study of T cell repertoires in ileal Crohn's disease. The assay was immunoSEQ multiplex PCR, and TCRdb's table has in-frame clones only and misses some. This sample has approximately 5,700 clones, with 88% found just once. Sequenced: CD4+ T cells from ileum. The receptors derive from an adult with Crohn's disease. Some clones in this sample may be carry-over from other donors' samples. CDR3s include the opening cysteine and the closing phenylalanine or tryptophan. D genes are given only for firm matches. Expanded clones are given a class, and other clones once, few, many or no size at all.

D	size	V	J	DNA	CDR3
TRBD2	-	TRBV9	TRBJ2-1	TGTGCCAGCAGCGTAGGTCCTAGCGGATACTACAATGAGCAGTTCTTC	CASSVGPSGYYNEQFF
-	-	TRBV28	TRBJ1-5	TGTGCCAGCAGTCCCCCGGGTCAGCCCCAGCATTTT	CASSPPGQPQHF
-	-	TRBV27	TRBJ1-3	TGTGCCAGCAGTTATAGCCGCCACGGAAACACCATATATTTT	CASSYSRHGNTIYF
-	once	TRBV5-6	TRBJ2-7	TGTGCCAGCAGCATGAGCTCCTACGAGCAGTACTTC	CASSMSSYEQYF
-	-	TRBV19	TRBJ2-1	TGTGCCACCAGAGGGTCTGTCATCGTCAATGAGCAGTTCTTC	CATRGSVIVNEQFF
-	-	TRBV4-3	TRBJ1-4	TGCGCCAGCAGCCAAGATGGCGACAGAGAAAAACTGTTTTTT	CASSQDGDREKLFF
-	-	TRBV7-8	TRBJ2-1	TGTGCCAGCAGCTTAATCGGAGTCCTCGGGGATGAGCAGTTCTTC	CASSLIGVLGDEQFF
TRBD1	few	TRBV2	TRBJ1-2	TGTGCCACATCCGGGACAGCCTATGGCTACACCTTC	CATSGTAYGYTF
-	-	TRBV29-1	TRBJ1-1	TGCAGGGACACTTGGCAGGGGAACACTGAAGCTTTCTTT	CRDTWQGNTEAFF
-	-	TRBV9	TRBJ2-7	TGTGCCAGCAGCGCCGCCTACGAGCAGTACTTC	CASSAAYEQYF
-	-	TRBV5-1	TRBJ1-1	TGCGCCAGCAGCTTGGACAGGGACACTGAAGCTTTCTTT	CASSLDRDTEAFF
TRBD1	-	TRBV14	TRBJ1-1	TGTGCCAGCAGCCAAGAACAGGGGTTGACTGAAGCTTTCTTT	CASSQEQGLTEAFF
-	-	TRBV19	TRBJ1-1	TGTGCCAGTAGTCCTGCCCCTCCCGGTGCCCTAAAGAACACTGAAGCTTTCTTT	CASSPAPPGALKNTEAFF
TRBD1	few	TRBV6-5	TRBJ1-4	TGTGCCAGCAGTTTCACGACAGGGGGCGATGAAAAACTGTTTTTT	CASSFTTGGDEKLFF
TRBD2	-	TRBV5-1	TRBJ2-7	TGCGCCAGCAGCTTGGACAGGACTAGCGTAGTAAAACCCGAGCAGTACTTC	CASSLDRTSVVKPEQYF
TRBD1	-	TRBV5-4	TRBJ1-4	TGTGCCAGCAGCTTCGGGACAGGGGGCGCCGGAAAGTATGAAAAACTGTTTTTT	CASSFGTGGAGKYEKLFF
TRBD1	-	TRBV5-4	TRBJ2-5	TGTGCCAGCAGCCCAGACAGGGGGATGAAGACCCAGTACTTC	CASSPDRGMKTQYF
-	once	TRBV5-1	TRBJ2-7	TGCGCCAGCAGCTTCACCGCGGGATCCTACGAGCAGTACTTC	CASSFTAGSYEQYF
-	-	TRBV4-1	TRBJ2-7	TGCGCCAGCAGCCAAGGTGAGGTAGGGGCCGCACCCTCCTACGAGCAGTACTTC	CASSQGEVGAAPSYEQYF
TRBD1	-	TRBV29-1	TRBJ2-7	TGCAGCGTCGATTCCGGGACAGGGAGGTCGCGGGAGCAGTACTTC	CSVDSGTGRSREQYF
-	-	TRBV7-3	TRBJ2-5	TGTGCTAATCCACTGGGGGCTCACAGGGGGGGCCAAGAGACCCAGTACTTC	CANPLGAHRGGQETQYF
TRBD2	few	TRBV7-2	TRBJ2-5	TGTGCCAGCAGCTCCACGGGGGGGCAAGAGACCCAGTACTTC	CASSSTGGQETQYF
TRBD1	-	TRBV19	TRBJ2-5	TGTGCCAGTAGTATAAGGACAGGGGGCCAAGAGACCCAGTACTTC	CASSIRTGGQETQYF
TRBD1	-	TRBV2	TRBJ1-1	TGTGCCAGCAGTTATGGGACAGGGGGCGGGAGGGCTTTCTTT	CASSYGTGGGRAFF
TRBD1	-	TRBV7-9	TRBJ1-2	TGTGCCAGCAGCTCAGGACAGGGGGTAGAAGGCTACACCTTC	CASSSGQGVEGYTF
TRBD1	once	TRBV6-1	TRBJ2-7	TGTGCCAGCAGTGAGCGGGACAGGCCGCACTCCTACGAGCAGTACTTC	CASSERDRPHSYEQYF
TRBD1	-	TRBV18	TRBJ1-2	TGTGCCAGCTCAAGACAGGGGCCCTATGGCTACACCTTC	CASSRQGPYGYTF
-	-	TRBV28	TRBJ1-4	TGTGCCAGCAGTCCATCAAGGCGGGCGGCTAATGAAAAACTGTTTTTT	CASSPSRRAANEKLFF
-	-	TRBV19	TRBJ2-1	TGTGCCAGTAGTAGTAGGGGATTACAGGGATTGTCGAATGAGCAGTTCTTC	CASSSRGLQGLSNEQFF
-	-	TRBV28	TRBJ1-5	TGTGCCAGCATCTCGCACAGGGGCAATCAGCCCCAGCATTTT	CASISHRGNQPQHF
TRBD2	once	TRBV5-5	TRBJ2-7	TGTGCCAGCAGCTTGGGGGGACTAGCGGGAAACTACGAGCAGTACTTC	CASSLGGLAGNYEQYF
TRBD1	-	TRBV2	TRBJ2-7	TGTGCCAGCACCGCTGGGGACAGGGACTCCTACGAGCAGTACTTC	CASTAGDRDSYEQYF
-	-	TRBV9	TRBJ1-1	TGTGCCAGCAGCTCGGGGGGGCGCACTGAAGCTTTCTTT	CASSSGGRTEAFF
-	-	TRBV18	TRBJ2-4	TGTGCCAGCTCACAGGGGCATGCCAAAAACATTCAGTACTTC	CASSQGHAKNIQYF
-	-	TRBV7-7	TRBJ2-3	TGTGCCAGCAGCTTATTTTGGGGCCCAGATACGCAGTATTTT	CASSLFWGPDTQYF
TRBD2	once	TRBV11-1	TRBJ2-7	TGTGCCAGCAGCTTAGAGGCTAGCGGATCCTACGAGCAGTACTTC	CASSLEASGSYEQYF
TRBD2	-	TRBV9	TRBJ2-5	TGTGCCAGCAGCGTAGCCGGGACTAGTATAGAAGAGACCCAGTACTTC	CASSVAGTSIEETQYF
TRBD1	-	TRBV14	TRBJ1-4	TGTGCCAGCAGCCAAAATCAGGGGGCGGGTGAAAAACTGTTTTTT	CASSQNQGAGEKLFF
TRBD2	-	TRBV4-3	TRBJ2-7	TGCGCCAGCAGCCAAGCCTTGGGGCGTGGCGGGAGACCCCAGTACTTC	CASSQALGRGGRPQYF